This TCR beta chain came from a study of T cells in tuberculosis (dated by TCRdb to the late 2010s). Background for the entire study: In the study, CD1B tetramers and high-throughput TCR immunosequencing were combined to characterize T cells specific for the mycobacterial lipid antigen glucose monomycolate (GMM).

TCR-alpha and TCR-beta chains were sequenced unpaired, so chain pairing information was not available. TCR libraries were generated with the immunoSEQ multiplex PCR assay, using TCR-beta and/or TCR-alpha/delta assays for each sample. The amplified TCR libraries were sequenced using the Illumina high-throughput platform. In the authors' own workflow: Clustering and dimensionality reduction were performed using pairwise TCRdist distances among GMM-specific receptors from ex vivo sorted or in vitro expanded T cells. Sequence motifs defined by gene usage and CDR3 content were tested for enrichment in tetramer-positive versus tetramer-negative populations. TCRdb holds this immuneACCESS table with in-frame rearrangements only. Some clones are missing; in checked studies, unresolved V genes explain under half, and the rest has no known cause. The V and J calls and clone size come from that table; D and trimming were worked out from the DNA. This sample is represented by tens of thousands of clones; approximately 80% of them were singletons. The biggest ten clones account for 9.5% to 15% of the sample.

Thawed, overnight-rested PBMC were stained with GMM-loaded CD1B tetramer, a Live/Dead dye and anti-CD3, then sorted on a FACS Aria II. The CD1B tetramers were loaded with C32 glucose monomycolate that had been purified from Rhodococcus equi. Before cryopreservation, the PBMC used for tetramer sorting had been depleted of CD14-expressing monocytes as part of a separate study. From each donor, about 100,000 tetramer-negative cells were also sorted and analyzed side by side with the tetramer-positive cells. GMM-loaded CD1B tetramers were used to sort antigen-specific T cells from a handful of healthy South African adults. Worth noting for this clone: The input lacks base qualities; no much larger clone sits a single base away.

V sheds 6 bases and J sheds 0 bases, leaving 9 bases between their ends. The germline V gene encodes CDR1 SNHLY and CDR2 FYNNEI. Inclusive of the bounding cysteine and phenylalanine, the CDR3 is 15 residues long. Here the CDR3 DNA is all that survives: 45 bases in frame from base 1. Points the paper makes about the study in general: T cells that bind the CD1B-GMM tetramer with low affinity may not have been captured by the stringent sort gate.

This clonotype was obtained from an adult woman with latent tuberculosis. The sequence is built from TRBV2 and TRBJ1-6; the D gene cannot be resolved reliably. Sequencing was carried out using CD1b-GMM tetramer-negative cells sorted from PBMCs. Per the publication, the cell subset or site label means: T cells not binding CD1B-GMM tetramer, sorted from same donor. The CDR3 region has the sequence CASRKESSYNSPLHF. The nucleotides read TGTGCCAGCAGGAAAGAGAGCTCCTATAATTCACCCCTCCACTTT.